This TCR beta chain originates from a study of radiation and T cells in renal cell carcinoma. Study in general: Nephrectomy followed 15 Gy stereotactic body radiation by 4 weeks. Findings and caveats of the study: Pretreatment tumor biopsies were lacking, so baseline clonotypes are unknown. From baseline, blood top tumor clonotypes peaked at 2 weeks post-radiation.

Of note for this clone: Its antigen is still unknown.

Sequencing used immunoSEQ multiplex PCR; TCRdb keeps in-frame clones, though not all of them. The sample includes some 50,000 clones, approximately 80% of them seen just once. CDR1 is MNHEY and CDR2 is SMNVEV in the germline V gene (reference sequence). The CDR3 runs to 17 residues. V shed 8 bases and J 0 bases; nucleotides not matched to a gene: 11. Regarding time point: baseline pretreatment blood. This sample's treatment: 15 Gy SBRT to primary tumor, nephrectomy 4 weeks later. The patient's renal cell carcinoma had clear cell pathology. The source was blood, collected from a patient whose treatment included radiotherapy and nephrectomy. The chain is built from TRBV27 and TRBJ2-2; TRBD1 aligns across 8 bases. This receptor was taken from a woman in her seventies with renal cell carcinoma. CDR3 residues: CASGLQGAGSNTGELFF. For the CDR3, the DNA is TGTGCCAGCGGCCTTCAGGGGGCTGGTTCGAACACCGGGGAGCTGTTTTTT.